These T cell receptor beta chains were read from a single sample in a study of blood T cells in healthy people across ages. TCRdb analysed the 5' RACE reads with MiXCR anew, one entry per CDR3 protein. The top ten hold around 21% of the sample, which has some 690,000 distinct CDR3 sequences, 22% seen once. Sequencing was carried out using blood. The receptor set was obtained from a man between 70 and 80 years old in good health. CDR3s include the opening cysteine and the closing phenylalanine or tryptophan. A D gene is named only where the DNA matches it firmly. Clone size is not always given. Where it is, it says once, few, many or a class for expanded clones.

size | J | D | V | DNA | CDR3
NA | TRBJ2-4 | TRBD2 | TRBV7-2 | TGTGCCAGCAGCTCCAGCGGGAGGGCCAAAAACATTCAGTACTTC | CASSSSGRAKNIQYF
NA | TRBJ1-5 | NA | TRBV15 | TGTGCCACCAGCAGAGAAAGCGGCAATCAGCCCCAGCATTTT | CATSRESGNQPQHF
few | TRBJ2-2 | NA | TRBV20-1 | TGCAGTGCTAGAGATCGGGTCGGGGGTTCGGTTACCGGGGAGCTGTTTTTT | CSARDRVGGSVTGELFF
NA | TRBJ1-1 | TRBD1 | TRBV5-1 | TGCGCCAGCAGCCCCAGGACAGGGGGCGCGGGCACTGAAGCTTTCTTT | CASSPRTGGAGTEAFF
NA | TRBJ1-2 | NA | TRBV4-3 | TGCGCCAGCAGCCAAGACAGGACAAAGATTTATCACTATGGCTACACCTTC | CASSQDRTKIYHYGYTF
few | TRBJ2-2 | NA | TRBV5-1 | TGCGCCAGCAGCTTGGTGTTAATGTCGAACACCGGGGAGCTGTTTTTT | CASSLVLMSNTGELFF
NA | TRBJ1-2 | NA | TRBV29-1 | TGCAGCGTTGAAGGGCAGGGTGGAAACTATGGCTACACCTTC | CSVEGQGGNYGYTF
NA | TRBJ1-2 | TRBD1 | TRBV29-1 | TGCAGCGTTCTTTACAGGGGCTTCGATGGCTACACCTTC | CSVLYRGFDGYTF
many | TRBJ2-7 | NA | TRBV6-6 | TGTGCCAGCAGTTACGTGGACGGTAGATACGAGCAGTACTTC | CASSYVDGRYEQYF
few | TRBJ1-5 | NA | TRBV12-3/TRBV12-4 | TGTGCCAGCAGTTTAAGGGGCGCGGGCAATCAGCCCCAGCATTTT | CASSLRGAGNQPQHF
NA | TRBJ2-7 | TRBD2 | TRBV7-9 | TGTGCCAGCAGTCATGGACTAGCGCCTTTCAAGCCTGTCTACGAGCAGTACTTC | CASSHGLAPFKPVYEQYF
NA | TRBJ2-7 | TRBD2 | TRBV12-3/TRBV12-4 | TGTGCCAGCAGGGTTACCGGGACTAGCGTCTACGAGCGGTACTTC | CASRVTGTSVYERYF
NA | TRBJ2-3 | NA | TRBV28 | TGTGCCAGCAGTTTCAGGTCTCTTCGAAGCACAGATACGCAGTATTTT | CASSFRSLRSTDTQYF
NA | TRBJ2-6 | NA | TRBV6-5 | TGTGCCAGCAGTTCGGGACACAGCTCTGGGGCCAACGTCATGACTTTC | CASSSGHSSGANVMTF
NA | TRBJ1-5 | TRBD1 | TRBV2 | TGTGCCAGCAGTGAATGGGGACAGAACAATCAGCCCCAGCATTTT | CASSEWGQNNQPQHF
few | TRBJ2-1 | NA | TRBV25-1 | TGTGCCAGCAGTGAGTCCAGAGACAATGAGCAGTTCTTC | CASSESRDNEQFF
few | TRBJ2-5 | NA | TRBV4-3 | TGCGCCAGCAGCCAAGTTGGGAGCGGACGGGAGACCCAGTACTTC | CASSQVGSGRETQYF
NA | TRBJ2-1 | TRBD1 | TRBV12-3/TRBV12-4 | TGTGCCAGCACCCCCCGGCGCAGGGGGCCCCAGGTCAATGAGCAGTTCTTC | CASTPRRRGPQVNEQFF
few | TRBJ1-2 | NA | TRBV11-2 | TGTGCCAGCAGCACGGGATTTGGCGGCTACACCTTC | CASSTGFGGYTF
NA | TRBJ2-2 | NA | TRBV12-3/TRBV12-4 | TGTGCCAGCAGTTTAGGGCGGGGGGAGCTGTTTTTT | CASSLGRGELFF
many | TRBJ2-2 | TRBD2 | TRBV7-9 | TGTGCCAGCAGCCCGGGACTAGCGGGGGCCACCGGGGAGCTGTTTTTT | CASSPGLAGATGELFF
few | TRBJ1-5 | NA | TRBV30 | TGTGCCTGGAGTGCGGGGACGAGCAATCAGCCCCAGCATTTT | CAWSAGTSNQPQHF
NA | TRBJ2-5 | NA | TRBV18 | TGTGCCAGCTCACCACAACAAGTAGAGACCCAGTACTTC | CASSPQQVETQYF
once | TRBJ2-5 | TRBD2 | TRBV6-1 | TGTGCCAGCAAACGACTAGCGGGGGTCCGCCAAGAGACCCAGTACTTC | CASKRLAGVRQETQYF
few | TRBJ2-1 | TRBD2 | TRBV5-1 | TGCGCCAGCAGCTCCACTGCGATTAGCGGGGTTAATGAGCAGTTCTTC | CASSSTAISGVNEQFF
NA | TRBJ1-2 | NA | TRBV5-8 | TGTGCCAGCAGCTTGGGCCGGATCAGAAGCACCTATGGCTACACCTTC | CASSLGRIRSTYGYTF
NA | TRBJ2-3 | TRBD1 | TRBV29-1 | TGCAGCCTTCGAGATAGTCAGGGGGACCCAGATACGCAGTATTTT | CSLRDSQGDPDTQYF